The 26 T cell receptor beta chains listed next were all sequenced from one sample in a study of early T cells in non-severe SARS-CoV-2 infection (dated by TCRdb to 2020 to 2023). Libraries were prepared through 5' RACE. Sequencing was performed on a NextSeq 500. TCRdb ran its own pipeline on the public reads, namely fastp trimming at Q25 and MiXCR clone calling, and kept in-frame beta chains. Every distinct CDR3 protein forms one entry, paired with its most common genes and DNA. The table for this sample lists around 76,000 distinct CDR3 sequences; around 11% of them were counted only once. The ten largest clones add up to over 3.5% of the sample. Specimen: whole blood. These receptor sequences come from an adult who was a healthcare worker with PCR-confirmed SARS-CoV-2 infection or an uninfected control (not recorded which).

This clonotype was detected many times. This rearrangement joins TRBV29-1 to TRBJ2-3, with D maybe TRBD2 (5 bases). V shed 4 bases and J shed 6 bases, with 14 bases lying between them. CDR3 length: 13 amino acids. The germline CDR1 and CDR2 sequences are SQVTM and ANQGSEA. The DNA of the CDR3 is TGCAGCGTTGTTGGTCTCACGGGGGATACGCAGTATTTT. Encoded protein: CSVVGLTGDTQYF.

This clonotype was recorded at least ten times. J is TRBJ2-7 and V is TRBV3-1, with unresolved D. Germline V gives CDR1 LGHDT, CDR2 YNNKEL (reference sequence). Trimming cost V 0 bases and J 5 bases, with 5 bases left between them. The CDR3 runs to 12 residues. This CDR3 is CASSQDYHEQYF. For the CDR3, the DNA is TGTGCCAGCAGCCAAGATTATCACGAGCAGTACTTC.

This clonotype was observed a handful of times. V and J are TRBV6-6 and TRBJ1-4; weak D call: TRBD1 (5 bases). Germline CDR1 and CDR2: MNHNY and SVGAGI (reference sequence). CDR3 length: 16 amino acids. V dropped 5 bases and J dropped 4 bases, with 17 bases sitting between them. The CDR3 here is CASSQRTGRGNEKLFF. CDR3 coding DNA: TGTGCCAGCAGTCAGCGGACGGGGCGGGGTAATGAAAAACTGTTTTTT.

This clonotype was observed a few times. The rearrangement links TRBV5-4 to TRBJ2-2; 11 bases match TRBD2. The length of the CDR3 is 17 residues. J was trimmed by 4 bases and V by 4 bases; bases with no gene match: 9. Germline V gives CDR1 SGHNT, CDR2 YYREEE (reference sequence). The CDR3 DNA sequence: TGTGCCAGCAGCCCCCCTAAGGGACTAGCGGTCACCGGGGAGCTGTTTTTT. Residues: CASSPPKGLAVTGELFF.

The chain couples TRBV4-2 to TRBJ1-1; perhaps TRBD1 as D (6 bases). In germline, CDR1 is LGHNA, CDR2 YNFKEQ. The CDR3 has 16 residues. V was shortened by 4 bases and J by 3 bases, with 18 bases between the two germline ends. The CDR3 region is CASSRFLGGVYTEAFF. The CDR3 DNA sequence: TGTGCCAGCAGCCGCTTCTTAGGGGGGGTTTACACTGAAGCTTTCTTT.

To note about this clonotype: This may come from a read error, since a much larger clone is one base off. This chain joins TRBV19 and TRBJ2-1; 8 bases fit TRBD2. There are 15 residues in the CDR3. The germline V gene has CDR1 LNHDA and CDR2 SQIVND (reference sequence). CDR3 amino acids: CASSTTPSGGAEQSF. The CDR3, as DNA: TGTGCCAGTAGTACCACCCCAAGCGGGGGAGCAGAGCAGTCCTTC.

The chain is built from TRBV4-3 and TRBJ2-1; 9 bases map to TRBD1. CDR1 and CDR2 from the germline V gene are LGHNA and YSLEER. The CDR3 is 14 residues long. V was pared by 1 base and J by 13 bases, with 8 bases of the junction left unmatched. CDR3 sequence: CASSQGGGTGIQFF. The DNA of the CDR3 is TGCGCCAGCAGCCAAGGAGGCGGGACAGGGATACAGTTCTTC.

This clonotype was observed at least ten times. The chain recombines TRBV6-5 with TRBJ1-1, with D unclear. This CDR3 has 12 residues. Germline-derived CDR1 and CDR2 are MNHEY and SVGAGI. Trimming shortened V by 4 bases and J by 3 bases, and 6 bases separated the two germline ends. The CDR3 here is CASSSGDTEAFF. The CDR3 region has the DNA TGTGCCAGCAGTTCCGGAGACACTGAAGCTTTCTTT.

The gene calls are TRBV11-2 and TRBJ1-2, with no clear D. V gave up 4 bases and J gave up 8 bases, with 20 bases separating them. There are 15 residues in the CDR3. Per the germline V gene, CDR1 is SGHAT and CDR2 is FQNNGV. The CDR3 nucleotides are TGTGCCAGCAGCTCCCTCGAGAAAGGGCCGTACGGCTACACCTTC. Encoded protein: CASSSLEKGPYGYTF.

This clonotype was observed many times. The rearrangement uses TRBV6-2 or TRBV6-3 and TRBJ2-3, with 10 bases fitting TRBD2. The CDR3 consists of 14 residues. V trimming: 6 bases; J trimming: 6 bases; junction bases outside the gene matches: 6. Per the germline V gene, CDR1 is MNHEY and CDR2 is SVGEGT. DNA of the CDR3: TGTGCCAGCAGAACTAGCGGGGTCTCGGATACGCAGTATTTT. This codes for CASRTSGVSDTQYF.

There are a few counts of this clonotype. The genes are TRBV11-2 and TRBJ1-1; 7 nucleotides align to TRBD1. The V and J ends lost 5 bases and 5 bases, in that order; junction bases with no gene match: 11. Germline V CDR1 and CDR2: SGHAT, FQNNGV. The CDR3 sequence is 15 residues long. The CDR3 region is CASSVPGQRLTEAFF. Here the CDR3 DNA reads TGTGCCAGCAGCGTACCGGGACAGAGGTTAACTGAAGCTTTCTTT.

This clonotype appeared a single time. The genes are TRBV9 and TRBJ1-1; D unresolved. The CDR3 length is 17 residues. V was clipped by 0 bases and J by 4 bases, with 19 bases between them. The germline gives CDR1 SGDLS, CDR2 YYNGEE. The DNA of the CDR3 is TGTGCCAGCAGCGTAGGGCCCTCGAGGGCTAGAGGCACTGAAGCTTTCTTT. This codes for CASSVGPSRARGTEAFF.

The chain carries TRBV4-1 and TRBJ1-1; TRBD1 matches at 9 bases. J gave up 5 bases and V 5 bases, and 3 bases lay outside the gene matches. This CDR3 is built from 13 residues. CDR1 is MGHRA, CDR2 YSYEKL, per germline. In DNA, the CDR3 is TGCGCCAGCAGCTTCGACAGGGGGACTGAAGCTTTCTTT. Amino acid sequence: CASSFDRGTEAFF.

This clonotype appeared many times. This chain connects TRBV5-5 to TRBJ2-5; 8 bases fit TRBD1. The CDR3 is 13 residues long. Germline lookup yields CDR1 SGHKS and CDR2 YYEKEE (reference sequence). V lost 1 base to trimming and J lost 5 bases; unmatched junction nucleotides: 1. CDR3 coding DNA: TGTGCCAGCAGCTTGCAGGGGGCGGAGACCCAGTACTTC. This encodes CASSLQGAETQYF.

This clonotype was seen a few times. This sequence joins TRBV7-8 and TRBJ1-1; perhaps TRBD1 as D (6 bases). This CDR3 is 16 amino acids long. The V end lost 5 bases, the J end lost 5 bases, and 21 bases lay between the germline ends. Germline V gene data show CDR1 as SGHVS and CDR2 as FQNEAQ. The CDR3 bases are TGTGCCAGCAGCCCACACAGGACAGCATCCTATACTGAAGCTTTCTTT. Its translation is CASSPHRTASYTEAFF.

J is TRBJ1-1 and V is TRBV12-3 or TRBV12-4, with 8 bases that match TRBD1. V was pared by 5 bases and J by 4 bases, with 9 bases of the junction left unmatched. This CDR3 comprises 15 residues. The CDR3 loop reads CASSPRTGSSTEAFF. As DNA, the CDR3 is TGTGCCAGCAGTCCACGGACAGGGTCGAGCACTGAAGCTTTCTTT.

This clonotype was recorded many times. The genes are TRBV7-6 and TRBJ1-2; no clear D. Deletions cut 5 bases from V and 1 base from J, with 11 bases between. The V gene's germline CDR1 is SGHVS and CDR2 FNYEAQ. This CDR3 is 14 amino acids long. The CDR3 DNA sequence: TGTGCCAGCAGCCCCCTCTCGGGTAACTATGGCTACACCTTC. This encodes CASSPLSGNYGYTF.

The chain recombines TRBV20-1 with TRBJ1-3; no definite D call. This CDR3 region has 14 residues. Trimming took off 0 bases at V and 0 bases at J, with 6 bases between the two ends. From germline, CDR1 is DFQATT and CDR2 SNEGSKA (reference sequence). This CDR3 is CSARDPYSGNTIYF. CDR3 nucleotides: TGCAGTGCTAGAGACCCTTACTCTGGAAACACCATATATTTT.

The chain carries TRBV9 and TRBJ1-1, with 9 bases matching TRBD1. The V gene's germline CDR1 is SGDLS and CDR2 YYNGEE. V trimming: 4 bases; J trimming: 5 bases; junction bases outside the gene matches: 9. The CDR3 contains 15 residues. In DNA form, the CDR3 reads TGTGCCAGCAGCACTACGGACAGGGGTGGAACTGAAGCTTTCTTT. Its translation: CASSTTDRGGTEAFF.

This clonotype was observed at least ten times. The rearrangement joins TRBV19 to TRBJ2-5, with 8 positions matching TRBD1. V trimming: 3 bases; J trimming: 4 bases; junction bases outside the gene matches: 7. The CDR3 length is 15 residues. Germline V gene sequence: CDR1 LNHDA, CDR2 SQIVND (reference sequence). The CDR3 sequence: CASSIDRGLGETQYF. The CDR3 nucleotides read TGTGCCAGTAGTATCGACAGGGGACTGGGAGAGACCCAGTACTTC.

In its sample, this clonotype was seen many times. The chain couples TRBV7-8 to TRBJ2-3; TRBD2 agrees at 11 bases. V dropped 10 bases and J dropped 9; count of bases not matched to a gene: 12. The germline V gene has CDR1 SGHVS and CDR2 FQNEAQ. This CDR3 spans 14 amino acids. CDR3 sequence (DNA): TGTGCCACCAAGGGCGGGCTAGCGGGGGGAACGCAGTATTTT. Translated: CATKGGLAGGTQYF.

V gene TRBV2 combines with J gene TRBJ1-5, with D hard to call. V was pared by 5 bases and J by 5 bases, with 10 bases between. Looked up from germline, CDR1 is SNHLY and CDR2 is FYNNEI. CDR3 length equals 13 residues. The CDR3 nucleotides are TGTGCCAGCAGTAAGGCCCCGGATCAGCCCCAGCATTTT. This sequence encodes CASSKAPDQPQHF.

This clonotype was seen a few times. This chain uses TRBV7-6 with TRBJ2-7; TRBD1 matches at 8 bases. Germline-derived CDR1 and CDR2 are SGHVS and FNYEAQ. V was pared by 10 bases and J by 5 bases, with 13 bases of the junction left unmatched. This CDR3 is 14 amino acids long. Here the CDR3 reads CAITIIQGGNEQYF. CDR3 nucleotide sequence: TGTGCCATCACCATTATACAGGGGGGCAACGAGCAGTACTTC. The full variable domain, completed using reference TRBV7-6 and TRBJ2-7, is GAGVSQSPRYKVTKRGQDVALRCDPISGHVSLYWYRQALGQGPEFLTYFNYEAQQDKSGLPNDRFSAERPEGSISTLTIQRTEQRDSAMYRCAITIIQGGNEQYFGPGTRLTVT.

The CDR3 DNA follows: TGTGCCAGCAGGGACTCCCACCTGAACACCGGGGAGCTGTTTTTT. This translates into CASRDSHLNTGELFF. The chain carries TRBV2 and TRBJ2-2, with D possibly being TRBD2 (5 bases). Deletions cut 6 bases from V and 1 base from J, with 12 bases between. The CDR3 covers 15 residues. Germline CDR1 is SNHLY and CDR2 is FYNNEI. The variable domain in full, with the rest retrieved from reference TRBV2 and TRBJ2-2, is EPEVTQTPSHQVTQMGQEVILRCVPISNHLYFYWYRQILGQKVEFLVSFYNNEISEKSEIFDDQFSVERPDGSNFTLKIRSTKLEDSAMYFCASRDSHLNTGELFFGEGSRLTVL.

This clonotype was picked up a small number of times. The rearrangement joins TRBV20-1 to TRBJ1-5; D is unclear. This CDR3 contains 12 residues. Trimming cost V 2 bases and J 4 bases, with 6 bases left between them. In germline, CDR1 is DFQATT, CDR2 SNEGSKA (reference sequence). CDR3 sequence (DNA): TGCAGTGCTAGATTGGGAAATCAGCCCCAGCATTTT. Translation: CSARLGNQPQHF.

A few counts support this clonotype. This chain connects TRBV2 to TRBJ2-5; TRBD2 aligns across 9 bases. CDR1 is SNHLY and CDR2 is FYNNEI in the germline V gene. The CDR3 loop spans 14 amino acids. Trimming removed 6 bases from V and 4 bases from J; junction bases left unmatched: 6. For the CDR3, the DNA is TGTGCCAGCAGGACTAGCGGTCCTGGAGAGACCCAGTACTTC. Translating gives CASRTSGPGETQYF.